These 5 T cell receptor beta chains were sequenced from one sample in a study of patients and donors after allogeneic stem cell transplantation. MiXCR, applied by TCRdb to the RT-PCR reads, yields one record per CDR3 protein. Of some 200,000 distinct CDR3 sequences listed, around two fifths were seen once; the top ten hold around 35%. Sequenced: blood, either unsorted or a sorted T cell fraction (not recorded which). These receptors were obtained from a human donor who was either an allogeneic HSCT recipient or a stem cell or donor lymphocyte infusion donor (not recorded which). It is not recorded whose cells these are; they may come from a transplant donor.

V and J are TRBV6-2 or TRBV6-3 and TRBJ2-1; 11 bases are a match to TRBD1. The junction had 8 bases not matched to a gene; V was cut back by 5 bases and J by 8 bases. CDR3 length equals 15 residues. Germline assignment: CDR1 MNHEY and CDR2 SVGEGT. The CDR3 here is CASSASGTGGHEQFF. For the CDR3, the DNA is TGTGCCAGCAGTGCCTCCGGGACAGGGGGACATGAGCAGTTCTTC.

This clonotype has only a few counts. The chain has TRBV27 and TRBJ2-2, with unresolved D. This CDR3 is built from 15 residues. V gave up 6 bases and J gave up 6 bases, with 17 bases separating them. The V gene's germline CDR1 is MNHEY and CDR2 SMNVEV (reference sequence). As DNA, the CDR3 is TGTGCCAGCAGCCCCACGGCTGGGGAAGCCGGGGAGCTGTTTTTT. Translation: CASSPTAGEAGELFF.

The V call is TRBV6-5, the J call TRBJ2-2; TRBD1 agrees at 8 bases. Germline CDR1 is MNHEY and CDR2 is SVGAGI. J was trimmed by 9 bases and V by 10 bases; bases with no gene match: 16. This CDR3 comprises 15 residues. DNA of the CDR3: TGTGCCACCAAGCAATCTCAGGGGGCCGCCCGGGAGCTGTTTTTT. This sequence encodes CATKQSQGAARELFF.

The J gene is TRBJ2-2, the V gene TRBV6-5; 7 bases are shared with TRBD1. The trim removed 2 bases at V and 2 bases at J, leaving 8 bases unmatched. CDR1 and CDR2 from the germline V gene are MNHEY and SVGAGI. The CDR3 has 17 residues. CDR3 nucleotide sequence: TGTGCCAGCAGTTACCCCCCGACAGGGTCCAACACCGGGGAGCTGTTTTTT. Translation gives CASSYPPTGSNTGELFF.

The V gene is TRBV5-1, the J gene TRBJ2-7, with D perhaps matching TRBD1 (6 bases). V was cut by 4 bases and J by 0 bases, with 14 bases left in between. The CDR3 has 15 amino acids. CDR1 and CDR2 from the germline V gene are SGHRS and YFSETQ. The CDR3 sequence: CASSAPDRSSYEQYF. In DNA, the CDR3 is TGCGCCAGCAGCGCCCCCGACAGGAGCTCCTACGAGCAGTACTTC.